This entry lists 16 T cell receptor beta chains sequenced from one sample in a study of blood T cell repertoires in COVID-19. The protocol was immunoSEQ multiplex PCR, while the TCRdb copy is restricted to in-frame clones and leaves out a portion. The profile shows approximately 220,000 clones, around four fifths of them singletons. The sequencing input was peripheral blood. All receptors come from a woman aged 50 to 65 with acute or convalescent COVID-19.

The CDR3 bases are TGTGCCAGTAGCGACAGGGGACAAGAGACCCAGTACTTC. It translates to CASSDRGQETQYF. The rearrangement links TRBV19 to TRBJ2-5; TRBD1 agrees at 8 bases. Germline CDR1 and CDR2: LNHDA and SQIVND (reference sequence). The length of the CDR3 is 13 residues. V lost 6 bases to trimming and J lost 2 bases; unmatched junction nucleotides: 2.

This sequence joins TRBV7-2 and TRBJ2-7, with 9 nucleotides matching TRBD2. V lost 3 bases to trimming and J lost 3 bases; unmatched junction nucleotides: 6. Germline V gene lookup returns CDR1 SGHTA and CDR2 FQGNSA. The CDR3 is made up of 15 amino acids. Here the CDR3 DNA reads TGTGCCAGCAGCTTTGACTCTAGCGGGGTCTACGAGCAGTACTTC. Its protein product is CASSFDSSGVYEQYF.

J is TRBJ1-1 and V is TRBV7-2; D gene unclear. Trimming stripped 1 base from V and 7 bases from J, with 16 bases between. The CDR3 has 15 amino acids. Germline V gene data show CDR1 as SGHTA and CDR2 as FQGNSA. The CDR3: CASSLEPVEAIEAFF. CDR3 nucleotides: TGTGCCAGCAGCTTAGAGCCGGTGGAGGCGATTGAAGCTTTCTTT.

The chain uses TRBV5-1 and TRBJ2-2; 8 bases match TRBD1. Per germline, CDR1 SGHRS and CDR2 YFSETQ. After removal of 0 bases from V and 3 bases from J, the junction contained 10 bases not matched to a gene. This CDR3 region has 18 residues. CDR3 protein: CASSLVGRGHQDTGELFF. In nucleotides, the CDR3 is TGCGCCAGCAGCTTGGTTGGCAGGGGGCATCAGGACACCGGGGAGCTGTTTTTT.

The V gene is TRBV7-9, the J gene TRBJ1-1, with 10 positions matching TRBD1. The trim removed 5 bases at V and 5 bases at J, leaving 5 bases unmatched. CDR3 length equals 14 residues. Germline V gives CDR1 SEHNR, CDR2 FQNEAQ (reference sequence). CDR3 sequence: CASSRRDRGTEAFF. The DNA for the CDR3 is TGTGCCAGCAGCCGTCGGGACAGGGGTACTGAAGCTTTCTTT.

CDR3 sequence reads: CASSLERDGEQYF. CDR3 in DNA: TGTGCCAGCAGCTTAGAACGGGATGGGGAGCAGTACTTC. The chain employs TRBV11-3 and TRBJ2-7; D possibly corresponds to TRBD2 (5 bases). The CDR3 spans 13 residues. The V end lost 0 bases, the J end lost 7 bases, and 10 bases lay between the germline ends. The V gene's germline CDR1 is SGHNT and CDR2 YENEEA.

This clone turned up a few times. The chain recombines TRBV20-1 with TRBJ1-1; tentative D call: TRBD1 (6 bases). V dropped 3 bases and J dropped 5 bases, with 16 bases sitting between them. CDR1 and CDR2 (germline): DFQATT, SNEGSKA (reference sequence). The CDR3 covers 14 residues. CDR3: CSASPWGGATEAFF. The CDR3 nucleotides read TGCAGTGCTAGTCCCTGGGGGGGCGCAACTGAAGCTTTCTTT.

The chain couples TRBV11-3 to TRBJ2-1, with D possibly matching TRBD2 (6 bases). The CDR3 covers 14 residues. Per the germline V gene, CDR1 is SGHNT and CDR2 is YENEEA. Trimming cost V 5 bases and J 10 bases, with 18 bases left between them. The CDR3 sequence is CASSPGDFPPEQFF. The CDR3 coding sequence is TGTGCCAGCAGCCCGGGGGACTTCCCCCCCGAGCAGTTCTTC.

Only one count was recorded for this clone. For the CDR3, the DNA is TGTGCCAGCAGTTTGCGACACCTCTATGGCTACACCTTC. Translating it yields CASSLRHLYGYTF. This chain uses TRBV12-3 or TRBV12-4 with TRBJ1-2; D unresolved. This CDR3 comprises 13 residues. V was trimmed by 3 bases and J by 4 bases, leaving 9 bases between them.

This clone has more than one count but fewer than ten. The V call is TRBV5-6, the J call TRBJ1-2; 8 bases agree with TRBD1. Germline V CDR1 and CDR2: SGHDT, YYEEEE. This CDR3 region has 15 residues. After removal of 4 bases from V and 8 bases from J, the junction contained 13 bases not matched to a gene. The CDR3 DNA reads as TGTGCCAGCAGCCTGAACTTGGGACAGGTGAAGGGCTACACCTTC. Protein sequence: CASSLNLGQVKGYTF.

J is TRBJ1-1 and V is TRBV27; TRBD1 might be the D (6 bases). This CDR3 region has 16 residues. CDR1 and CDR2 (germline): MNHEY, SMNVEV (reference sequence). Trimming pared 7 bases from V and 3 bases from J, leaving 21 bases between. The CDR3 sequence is CASTPIQGGWDTEAFF. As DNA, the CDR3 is TGTGCCAGCACCCCCATACAGGGCGGGTGGGACACTGAAGCTTTCTTT.

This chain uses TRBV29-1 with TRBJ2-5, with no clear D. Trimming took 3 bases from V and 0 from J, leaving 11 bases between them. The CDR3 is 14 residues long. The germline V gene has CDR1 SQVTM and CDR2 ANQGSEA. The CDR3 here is CSVDLNQYQETQYF. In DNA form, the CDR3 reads TGCAGCGTTGATTTGAACCAGTACCAAGAGACCCAGTACTTC.

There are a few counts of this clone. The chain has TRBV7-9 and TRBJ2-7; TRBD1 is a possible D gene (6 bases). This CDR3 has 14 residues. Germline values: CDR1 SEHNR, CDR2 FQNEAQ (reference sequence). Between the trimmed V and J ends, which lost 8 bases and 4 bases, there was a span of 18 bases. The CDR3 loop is CASGQSLGTYEQYF. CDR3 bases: TGTGCCAGCGGACAGTCCCTTGGCACGTACGAGCAGTACTTC.

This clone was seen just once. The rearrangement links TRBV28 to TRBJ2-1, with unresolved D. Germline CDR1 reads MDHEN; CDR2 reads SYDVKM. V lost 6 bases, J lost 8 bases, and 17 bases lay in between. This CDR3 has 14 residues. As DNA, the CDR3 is TGTGCCAGCAGGGAGAGGCCTGCGGTGGATGAGCAGTTCTTC. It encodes CASRERPAVDEQFF. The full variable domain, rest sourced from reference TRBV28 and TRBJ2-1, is DVKVTQSSRYLVKRTGEKVFLECVQDMDHENMFWYRQDPGLGLRLIYFSYDVKMKEKGDIPEGYSVSREKKERFSLILESASTNQTSMYLCASRERPAVDEQFFGPGTRLTVL.

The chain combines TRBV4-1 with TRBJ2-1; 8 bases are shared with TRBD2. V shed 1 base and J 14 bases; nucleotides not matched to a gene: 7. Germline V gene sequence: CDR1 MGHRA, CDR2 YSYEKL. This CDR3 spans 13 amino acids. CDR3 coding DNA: TGCGCCAGCAGCCAAGGGCTAGCGGGTCGGGAGTTCTTC. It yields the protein CASSQGLAGREFF.

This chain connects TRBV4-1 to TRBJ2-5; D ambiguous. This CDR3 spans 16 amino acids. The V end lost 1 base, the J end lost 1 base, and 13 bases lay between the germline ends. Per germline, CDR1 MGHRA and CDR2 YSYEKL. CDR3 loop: CASSQGVSVSQETQYF. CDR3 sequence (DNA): TGCGCCAGCAGCCAAGGTGTGTCAGTTTCCCAAGAGACCCAGTACTTC.